The clone carrying this T cell receptor (beta chain) was seen at least ten times. Its matching antigen is unknown. Germline V gene lookup returns CDR1 LNHNV and CDR2 YYDKDF (reference sequence). This CDR3 contains 16 residues. The ends lost 5 bases at V and 5 bases at J; junction bases unmatched: 13. Genomic DNA, serving as template, underwent TCR beta VDJ and CDR3 profiling. Each CDR3 protein is one row after TCRdb ran MiXCR on the reads. Here the sample spans roughly 300,000 distinct CDR3 sequences, approximately 56% being singletons. This sample was included in a study of CD8+CD57+ T cells in acquired aplastic anemia. General study points: The number of CD8+ CDR3 sequences shared by patients and controls was fewer than 35.

The receptor was derived from a human donor with severe aplastic anemia or a healthy control (not recorded which). The J gene is TRBJ2-7, the V gene TRBV15; 9 bases fit TRBD1. Sequencing was done on a sample of sorted CD4+, CD8+, or CD8+CD57+ T cells (not recorded which) from PBMCs. The DNA of the CDR3 is TGTGCCACCAGCGCCCGTGTGGCGGGACAGGGTCACGAGCAGTACTTC. Protein product: CATSARVAGQGHEQYF.